Each of the 28 T cell receptor beta chains below was sequenced from the same sample in a study of early T cells in non-severe SARS-CoV-2 infection. TCRdb itself ran the 5' RACE reads through MiXCR, one entry per CDR3 protein. The profile covers fewer than 80,000 distinct CDR3 sequences, with 9% to 15% appearing a single time and about 4% taken by the ten largest. Material for sequencing was whole blood. These receptors all come from an adult who was a healthcare worker with PCR-confirmed SARS-CoV-2 infection or an uninfected control (not recorded which).

This rearrangement joins TRBV21-1 to TRBJ2-7; TRBD1, as called in the table, went unchecked against the DNA. TRBV21-1 is termed a pseudogene. The CDR3 loop spans 16 amino acids. The CDR3 DNA follows: TGTGCCAGCAGCAAAGGGCAATGGGACAGCCTCTACGAGCAGTACTTC. Residues: CASSKGQWDSLYEQYF.

This clonotype appeared many times. The chain uses TRBV3-1 and TRBJ2-7; a possible D gene is TRBD2 (5 bases). This CDR3 is built from 14 residues. CDR1 and CDR2 from the germline V gene are LGHDT and YNNKEL (reference sequence). With 4 bases removed from V and 0 bases from J, the gap between germline ends came to 10 bases. CDR3 nucleotides: TGTGCCAGCAGCCCAGCGGAAAGCTCCTACGAGCAGTACTTC. Translation gives CASSPAESSYEQYF.

The table lists this clonotype with a few counts. V usage is TRBV29-1 and J usage is TRBJ2-7; TRBD1 aligns across 9 bases. This CDR3 has 15 residues. Germline CDR1 is SQVTM and CDR2 is ANQGSEA. After removal of 4 bases from V and 5 bases from J, the junction contained 12 bases not matched to a gene. The CDR3 nucleotides are TGCAGCGTTGCCCCCCGTGGACAGGGGACCCACGAGCAGTACTTC. The encoded protein is CSVAPRGQGTHEQYF.

In its sample, this clonotype was seen many times. The rearrangement links TRBV5-1 to TRBJ2-7; 7 positions match TRBD2. This CDR3 is built from 15 residues. With V trimmed by 1 base and J by 0 bases, 4 bases remained unmatched. The germline V gene has CDR1 SGHRS and CDR2 YFSETQ. CDR3 region: CASSLTGGLSYEQYF. In DNA, the CDR3 is TGCGCCAGCAGCTTGACGGGAGGACTCTCCTACGAGCAGTACTTC.

This clonotype was detected many times. The V gene is TRBV6-1, the J gene TRBJ1-2, with a tentative D call TRBD1 (5 bases). The ends were cut back, 5 bases at V and 4 bases at J, with 14 bases in the middle. CDR3 size: 14 residues. The germline CDR1 and CDR2 sequences are MNHNS and SASEGT. The CDR3 DNA sequence: TGTGCCAGCAGTACGTTGCGGGGGGTCTATGGCTACACCTTC. Its protein product is CASSTLRGVYGYTF.

This clonotype appeared many times. The chain carries TRBV11-2 and TRBJ1-2; a weak D match, TRBD1 (5 bases). V was clipped by 1 base and J by 2 bases, with 8 bases between them. Germline CDR1 reads SGHAT; CDR2 reads FQNNGV. This CDR3 comprises 14 residues. CDR3 DNA: TGTGCCAGCAGCTTAGTAGCAGGGAACTATGGCTACACCTTC. The encoded protein is CASSLVAGNYGYTF.

This clonotype has just a few counts. The gene calls are TRBV29-1 and TRBJ1-5; D call uncertain. Germline CDR1 SQVTM, CDR2 ANQGSEA. V dropped 0 bases and J dropped 3 bases, with 12 bases sitting between them. The CDR3 spans 15 residues. The CDR3 spells CSVEDSGDDNQPQHF. DNA of the CDR3: TGCAGCGTTGAAGATTCCGGGGATGACAATCAGCCCCAGCATTTT.

A note on this clonotype: A read error may be the cause here, since a much bigger clone is one base away. Since the CDR3 does not end with the conserved phenylalanine or tryptophan, this likely comes from a read error. The V call is TRBV30, the J call TRBJ1-1; D remains ambiguous. V was shortened by 4 bases and J by 4 bases, with 16 bases between the two germline ends. CDR3 length: 14 amino acids. Germline V gene data show CDR1 as GTSNPN and CDR2 as SVGIG (reference sequence). The DNA of the CDR3 is TGTGCCTGGACTCGCTCGAGGGCTGTCACTGAAGCTTTCCTT. Amino acids: CAWTRSRAVTEAFL.

The chain is built from TRBV29-1 and TRBJ2-3; 7 nucleotides align to TRBD1. The CDR3 runs to 12 residues. The ends lost 3 bases at V and 9 bases at J; junction bases unmatched: 6. Per the germline V gene, CDR1 is SQVTM and CDR2 is ANQGSEA. The CDR3 loop reads CSVETGIQTQYF. The CDR3 DNA reads TGCAGCGTTGAGACAGGGATCCAGACGCAGTATTTT.

This clonotype was recorded many times. The chain recombines TRBV29-1 with TRBJ2-7; D unresolved. The CDR3 spans 12 residues. The germline V and J ends were trimmed by 4 bases and 0 bases, with 7 bases remaining between them. Germline CDR1 and CDR2: SQVTM and ANQGSEA. CDR3 bases: TGCAGCGTTGGGGGTAGCTCCTACGAGCAGTACTTC. Amino acid sequence: CSVGGSSYEQYF.

This clonotype was recorded a few times. The chain is built from TRBV14 and TRBJ2-7; D is unresolved. CDR3 size: 12 residues. Trimming removed 1 base at V and 10 bases at J, with 11 bases between. CDR1 is SGHDN, CDR2 FVKESK, per germline. The CDR3 loop is CASSQVHPQQYF. CDR3 DNA sequence: TGTGCCAGCAGCCAAGTCCACCCCCAACAGTACTTC.

This clonotype was observed at least ten times. The CDR3 DNA is TGTGCCAGCAGTCCCCGGCAGGGACAGATAACGCAGTATTTT. Its protein is CASSPRQGQITQYF. The chain couples TRBV7-6 to TRBJ2-3; 7 positions agree with TRBD1. Trimming cost V 6 bases and J 9 bases; bases outside gene matches: 12. This CDR3 has 14 residues. Germline V CDR1 and CDR2: SGHVS, FNYEAQ.

There are a few counts of this clonotype. The chain links TRBV7-7 to TRBJ2-5; the D is unclear. The CDR3 sequence is 13 residues long. Germline V gives CDR1 SSHAT, CDR2 FNYEAQ (reference sequence). V lost 3 bases, J lost 7 bases, and 12 bases lay in between. CDR3 amino acids: CASSLRLDGTQYF. CDR3 nucleotides: TGTGCCAGCAGCTTGAGGCTAGATGGGACCCAGTACTTC. Full variable domain (missing parts from reference TRBV7-7 and TRBJ2-5): GAGVSQSPRYKVTKRGQDVTLRCDPISSHATLYWYQQALGQGPEFLTYFNYEAQPDKSGLPSDRFSAERPEGSISTLTIQRTEQRDSAMYRCASSLRLDGTQYFGPGTRLLVL.

This clonotype was seen many times. V gene TRBV20-1 combines with J gene TRBJ2-2; D is possibly TRBD2 (6 bases). Trimming shortened V by 0 bases and J by 2 bases, and 19 bases separated the two germline ends. The CDR3 totals 18 residues. Germline assignment: CDR1 DFQATT and CDR2 SNEGSKA (reference sequence). The CDR3 region is CSARDPAGADTNTGELFF. CDR3 coding DNA: TGCAGTGCTAGAGATCCAGCGGGCGCCGACACTAACACCGGGGAGCTGTTTTTT.

This clonotype was seen many times. The V gene is TRBV29-1, the J gene TRBJ1-2, with 7 bases aligning to TRBD1. J gave up 4 bases and V 7 bases, and 3 bases lay outside the gene matches. The germline gives CDR1 SQVTM, CDR2 ANQGSEA. The CDR3 totals 11 residues. CDR3 nucleotides: TGCAGCGCCGGACAGGCCTATGGCTACACCTTC. Its protein is CSAGQAYGYTF.

J is TRBJ2-1 and V is TRBV7-2; 8 nucleotides agree with TRBD2. The CDR3 has 16 residues. The ends lost 5 bases at V and 4 bases at J; junction bases unmatched: 10. Germline lookup yields CDR1 SGHTA and CDR2 FQGNSA. The CDR3 region has the DNA TGTGCCAGCAGCAAGGGCCGGGCGGGAGGATACAATGAGCAGTTCTTC. This translates into CASSKGRAGGYNEQFF.

J is TRBJ1-2 and V is TRBV29-1; TRBD1 aligns across 9 bases. Germline CDR1 reads SQVTM; CDR2 reads ANQGSEA. Losses at the gene ends were 6 bases for V and 4 bases for J; bases not matched to a gene: 12. This CDR3 has 15 amino acids. The CDR3 spells CSVWTSGTGTYGYTF. As DNA, the CDR3 is TGCAGCGTGTGGACTTCCGGGACAGGGACCTATGGCTACACCTTC.

This clonotype was counted between two and nine times. The chain carries TRBV12-3 or TRBV12-4 and TRBJ2-5; 12 positions match TRBD1. The trim removed 3 bases at V and 5 bases at J, leaving 4 bases unmatched. This CDR3 has 15 amino acids. In DNA, the CDR3 is TGTGCCAGCAGTTTGAGGGACAGGGGGCTTGAGACCCAGTACTTC. It yields the protein CASSLRDRGLETQYF.

The chain joins TRBV20-1 to TRBJ2-3; TRBD1 matches 9 bases. V shed 6 bases and J 1 base; nucleotides not matched to a gene: 8. This CDR3 is built from 15 residues. Per the germline V gene, CDR1 is DFQATT and CDR2 is SNEGSKA (reference sequence). The CDR3 region has the DNA TGCAGTGCCTGTGGGGGACAGGGCGGCACAGATACGCAGTATTTT. Protein: CSACGGQGGTDTQYF.

At least ten counts were recorded for this clonotype. A junction boundary mismatches the germline segment, possibly from a read error. The chain carries TRBV7-2 and TRBJ2-7; no clear D. The length of the CDR3 is 11 residues. Germline-derived CDR1 and CDR2 are SGHTA and FQGNSA. The CDR3 loop is CASSYRYGQYF. Here the CDR3 DNA reads TGTGCCAGCAGCTACCGATACGGGCAGTACTTC.

This clonotype was seen only a few times. The rearrangement uses TRBV20-1 and TRBJ2-2; D possibly corresponds to TRBD1 (6 bases). CDR1 is DFQATT, CDR2 SNEGSKA, per germline (reference sequence). V was pared by 4 bases and J by 6 bases, with 6 bases between. The CDR3 extends over 11 amino acids. This CDR3 is CSAKGAGELFF. CDR3 in DNA: TGCAGTGCTAAGGGGGCCGGGGAGCTGTTTTTT.

This clonotype was observed a few times. The J gene is TRBJ2-3, the V gene TRBV20-1; 10 bases match TRBD2. CDR3 length: 18 residues. Unmatched junction bases numbered 20, after V lost 6 bases and J lost 5 bases. Germline CDR1 DFQATT, CDR2 SNEGSKA (reference sequence). The CDR3: CSAVLARLAGLTGDTQYF. The CDR3 bases are TGCAGTGCCGTCCTAGCCCGACTAGCGGGCCTCACGGGAGATACGCAGTATTTT.

This clonotype has a single count. CDR3 amino acids: CASSRMGGYTF. CDR3 nucleotides: TGTGCCAGCAGCCGCATGGGGGGCTACACCTTC. The genes are TRBV28 and TRBJ1-2; D remains unclear. From germline, CDR1 is MDHEN and CDR2 SYDVKM. The CDR3 consists of 11 residues. Trimming took 6 bases from V and 8 from J, leaving 10 bases between them.

J is TRBJ2-1 and V is TRBV19, with 9 bases aligning to TRBD2. The CDR3 covers 15 residues. With 5 bases clipped from V and 2 bases from J, the junction kept 4 bases outside the gene matches. Germline CDR1 and CDR2: LNHDA and SQIVND (reference sequence). CDR3 sequence: CASSVAGDPYNEQFF. DNA for the CDR3: TGTGCCAGTAGTGTAGCGGGAGACCCCTACAATGAGCAGTTCTTC.

This clonotype has ten or more counts. The V and J genes are TRBV30 and TRBJ2-5, with D possibly TRBD2 on 5 matching bases. Germline V gives CDR1 GTSNPN, CDR2 SVGIG (reference sequence). V gave up 2 bases and J gave up 5 bases, with 12 bases separating them. The CDR3 is 13 amino acids. The CDR3 sequence is CAWSMVARETQYF. Here the CDR3 DNA reads TGTGCCTGGAGTATGGTAGCGCGGGAGACCCAGTACTTC.

The rearrangement links TRBV6-5 to TRBJ2-3; 8 nucleotides agree with TRBD2. V was clipped by 0 bases and J by 3 bases; unmatched bases: 5. Germline CDR1 and CDR2: MNHEY and SVGAGI. CDR3 length: 16 amino acids. The chain's CDR3 is CASSYSAGGVTDTQYF. The CDR3 coding sequence is TGTGCCAGCAGTTACTCGGCGGGAGGAGTGACAGATACGCAGTATTTT.

With regard to this clonotype: The germline gene is not matched at one end of the junction; a read error may be the cause. The chain recombines TRBV10-1 with TRBJ2-1, with no clear D. This CDR3 spans 15 amino acids. Germline CDR1 reads WNHNN; CDR2 reads SYGVQD (reference sequence). CDR3 coding DNA: TGCGCCAGCAGTGAGTCACCTAGTTCGTACAATGGGCAGTTCTTC. Translated: CASSESPSSYNGQFF.

This clonotype was counted many times. The chain joins TRBV7-6 to TRBJ2-5, with D possibly matching TRBD2 (5 bases). Trimming cost V 5 bases and J 4 bases, with 11 bases left between them. There are 13 residues in the CDR3. Germline lookup yields CDR1 SGHVS and CDR2 FNYEAQ. The CDR3: CASSLGNLETQYF. The CDR3 region has the DNA TGTGCCAGCAGCCTCGGGAATTTAGAGACCCAGTACTTC.